The 14 T cell receptor beta chains below come from one sample, sequenced in a study of lymphopenia after photon versus proton radiotherapy. Using immunoSEQ multiplex PCR, the repertoire was profiled, and TCRdb retains in-frame clones only, with some absent. The sample includes about 83,000 clones, 83% of them seen just once. The starting material was peripheral blood, obtained from a patient treated with proton-based radiotherapy. The receptors were sampled from a man in his sixties with pancreatic cancer.

The chain is built from TRBV18 and TRBJ2-5, with TRBD2 matching over 16 bases. From germline, CDR1 is KGHSH and CDR2 LQKENI. The CDR3 covers 18 residues. Germline trimming cut 6 bases from V and 4 bases from J; bases unmatched to any gene: 11. CDR3 bases: TGTGCCAGCTCCCGACCGGGACTAGCGGGAGGGCCCAGAGAGACCCAGTACTTC. It specifies CASSRPGLAGGPRETQYF.

The V gene is TRBV6-5, the J gene TRBJ1-2; D is unresolved. The CDR3 contains 14 residues. Trimming removed 6 bases at V and 0 bases at J, with 11 bases between. CDR1 and CDR2 (germline): MNHEY, SVGAGI. CDR3 sequence (DNA): TGTGCCAGCAGCCGCCGCGGAGCTAACTATGGCTACACCTTC. Translated: CASSRRGANYGYTF.

The V call is TRBV6-1, the J call TRBJ2-7, with D possibly TRBD2 on 5 matching bases. CDR1 is MNHNS, CDR2 SASEGT, per germline. The CDR3 is made up of 13 amino acids. V was clipped by 3 bases and J by 3 bases, with 9 bases between them. The CDR3 nucleotides read TGTGCCAGCAGTGAGGACGGGGACTACGAGCAGTACTTC. Encoded protein: CASSEDGDYEQYF.

The chain has TRBV29-1 and TRBJ1-2; D perhaps matches TRBD1 (6 bases). V lost 4 bases and J lost 6, with 12 bases in between. In germline, CDR1 is SQVTM, CDR2 ANQGSEA. This CDR3 is 12 amino acids long. The CDR3 coding sequence is TGCAGCGTTGTAGCGGGGGCAGATGGCTACACCTTC. Protein product: CSVVAGADGYTF.

The V gene is TRBV9, the J gene TRBJ1-3; a possible D gene is TRBD1 (5 bases). Per germline, CDR1 SGDLS and CDR2 YYNGEE. V was cut by 4 bases and J by 7 bases, with 18 bases left in between. The CDR3 covers 15 residues. The CDR3 protein is CASSNFGASGNTIYF. CDR3 coding DNA: TGTGCCAGCAGCAATTTCGGCGCTTCAGGGAACACCATATATTTT.

The chain recombines TRBV14 with TRBJ2-2; 11 nucleotides line up with TRBD2. V gave up 3 bases and J gave up 7 bases; unmatched junction bases: 7. This CDR3 is 16 amino acids long. Per germline, CDR1 SGHDN and CDR2 FVKESK. For the CDR3, the DNA is TGTGCCAGCAGCCAGACGGGACTAGCGGTGAACGGGGAGCTGTTTTTT. Protein: CASSQTGLAVNGELFF.

The chain is built from TRBV21-1 and TRBJ2-5; TRBD1 is the table's D call and was not checked against the DNA. TRBV21-1 is a recognized pseudogene. There are 15 residues in the CDR3. The CDR3 region has the DNA TGTGCCAGCAGCAATGGGAAGACAGCTCAAGAGACCCAGTACTTC. Translated, it gives CASSNGKTAQETQYF.

This sequence joins TRBV6-5 and TRBJ2-1; D is uncertain. Trimming left V 8 bases short and J 0 bases short, with 14 bases between. This CDR3 has 15 amino acids. The germline V gene encodes CDR1 MNHEY and CDR2 SVGAGI. The CDR3 is CASAFFRSSYNEQFF. In nucleotides, the CDR3 is TGTGCCAGCGCGTTCTTCCGGAGCTCCTACAATGAGCAGTTCTTC.

The gene calls are TRBV18 and TRBJ1-1, with D unresolved. Trimming removed 4 bases at V and 1 base at J, with 10 bases between. The V gene's germline CDR1 is KGHSH and CDR2 LQKENI. The CDR3 contains 14 residues. This CDR3 reads CASSLGRGNTEAFF. CDR3 sequence (DNA): TGTGCCAGCTCACTAGGACGGGGGAACACTGAAGCTTTCTTT. Full variable domain (missing parts from reference TRBV18 and TRBJ1-1): NAGVMQNPRHLVRRRGQEARLRCSPMKGHSHVYWYRQLPEEGLKFMVYLQKENIIDESGMPKERFSAEFPKEGPSILRIQQVVRGDSAAYFCASSLGRGNTEAFFGQGTRLTVV.

The chain uses TRBV5-1 and TRBJ2-5; 10 bases are a match to TRBD2. After removal of 3 bases from V and 4 bases from J, the junction contained 6 bases not matched to a gene. The CDR3 loop spans 15 amino acids. Germline values: CDR1 SGHRS, CDR2 YFSETQ. The CDR3 bases are TGCGCCAGCAGCTCCAAAGCGGGAGGGGGAGAGACCCAGTACTTC. Translating gives CASSSKAGGGETQYF.

This chain joins TRBV6-5 and TRBJ1-5; weak D call: TRBD1 (6 bases). The germline gives CDR1 MNHEY, CDR2 SVGAGI. Trimming took 4 bases from V and 3 from J, leaving 16 bases between them. CDR3 length: 16 residues. CDR3 protein: CASSSLEGGTNQPQHF. CDR3 nucleotide sequence: TGTGCCAGCAGTTCGCTCGAAGGGGGGACCAATCAGCCCCAGCATTTT.

The genes are TRBV29-1 and TRBJ2-1, with D possibly matching TRBD2 (6 bases). The V gene lost 1 base and the J gene lost 1 base, with 8 bases spanning the gap. This CDR3 is 14 amino acids long. CDR1 is SQVTM and CDR2 is ANQGSEA in the germline V gene. The CDR3 nucleotides read TGCAGCGTTGAAGTCCGGGAGTCCTACAATGAGCAGTTCTTC. Translated, it gives CSVEVRESYNEQFF.

This rearrangement joins TRBV19 to TRBJ2-7; 13 positions agree with TRBD2. Trimming cost V 0 bases and J 5 bases; bases outside gene matches: 7. Germline values: CDR1 LNHDA, CDR2 SQIVND (reference sequence). This CDR3 spans 17 amino acids. CDR3 DNA sequence: TGTGCCAGTAGTATAGATCACGGGACTAGCGGGACCAACGAGCAGTACTTC. Translated, it gives CASSIDHGTSGTNEQYF.

The gene calls are TRBV20-1 and TRBJ2-7; D may correspond to TRBD1 or TRBD2 (5 bases each). This CDR3 has 11 residues. CDR1 DFQATT and CDR2 SNEGSKA come from the germline V gene (reference sequence). V was trimmed by 3 bases and J by 7 bases, leaving 10 bases between them. DNA for the CDR3: TGCAGTGCTAGTTCGGGGCTTGAGCAGTACTTC. Encoded protein: CSASSGLEQYF.